The T cell receptor (beta chain) described here comes from a study of shared clonotypes between healthy human individuals. About the research overall: Used for every donor were three CD4 naive, three CD4 memory, two CD8 naive and one CD8 memory plate. The study's findings and limits: Sharing across four donors was highest in naive CD4 (roughly 5%) and lowest in memory CD8 (approximately 0.4%). With few donors, the genetic and exposure-history diversity represented was limited.

About this clone: The antigen is not known.

A CD45RA-negative memory subset and a CD45RA+ naive subset were separated from the CD4+ cells. The CDR3 runs to 11 residues. Trimming removed 6 bases from V and 8 bases from J, with 10 bases in between. Germline loops: CDR1 MNHEY, CDR2 SVGAGI. The table came from immunoSEQ multiplex PCR; TCRdb's copy has only in-frame clones and leaves some out. The sample gives 550,000 to 850,000 clones, around 70% of which show up once; 1.8% is in the top ten. Source material: memory CD4+ T cells sorted from blood. Documented subset: CD45RA-negative fraction. The V and J genes are TRBV6-5 and TRBJ1-2, with TRBD1 as a possible D gene (5 bases). The receptor was isolated from a woman younger than 45 in good health. CDR3 DNA: TGTGCCAGCAGCCAGGAGGGGGGCTACACCTTC. Residues: CASSQEGGYTF.